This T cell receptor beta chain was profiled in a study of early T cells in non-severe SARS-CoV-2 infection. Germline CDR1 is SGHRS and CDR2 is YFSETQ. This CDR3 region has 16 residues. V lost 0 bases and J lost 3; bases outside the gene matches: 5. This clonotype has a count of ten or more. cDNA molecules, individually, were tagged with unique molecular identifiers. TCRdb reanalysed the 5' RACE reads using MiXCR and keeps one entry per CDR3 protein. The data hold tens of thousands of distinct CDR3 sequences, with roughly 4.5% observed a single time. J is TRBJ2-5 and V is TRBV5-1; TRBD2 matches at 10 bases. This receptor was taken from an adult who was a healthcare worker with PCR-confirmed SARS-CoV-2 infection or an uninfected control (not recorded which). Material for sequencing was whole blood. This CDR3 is CASSLELAGAEETQYF. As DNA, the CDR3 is TGCGCCAGCAGCTTGGAGCTAGCGGGAGCGGAAGAGACCCAGTACTTC.